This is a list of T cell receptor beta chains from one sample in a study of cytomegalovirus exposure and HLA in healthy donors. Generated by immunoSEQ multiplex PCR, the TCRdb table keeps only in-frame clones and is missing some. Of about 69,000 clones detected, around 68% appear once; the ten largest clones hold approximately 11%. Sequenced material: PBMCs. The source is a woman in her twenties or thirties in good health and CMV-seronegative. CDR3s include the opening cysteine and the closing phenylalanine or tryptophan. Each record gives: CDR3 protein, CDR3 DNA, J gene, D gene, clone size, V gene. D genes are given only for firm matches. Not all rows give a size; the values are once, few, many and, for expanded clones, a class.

cdr3_aa: CAISESQGASDTQYF
cdr3_nt: TGTGCCATCAGTGAGTCCCAGGGGGCATCAGATACGCAGTATTTT
j_call: TRBJ2-3
d_call: TRBD1
clone_size: -
v_call: TRBV10-3

cdr3_aa: CASSLGAGVQETQYF
cdr3_nt: TGTGCCAGCAGCTTAGGAGCGGGGGTGCAAGAGACCCAGTACTTC
j_call: TRBJ2-5
d_call: TRBD2
clone_size: -
v_call: TRBV7-9

cdr3_aa: CASSFLGGEQYF
cdr3_nt: TGTGCCAGCAGTTTTCTCGGGGGAGAGCAGTACTTC
j_call: TRBJ2-7
d_call: -
clone_size: -
v_call: TRBV27

cdr3_aa: CASSEGGLNTGELFF
cdr3_nt: TGTGCCAGCAGTGAAGGGGGGCTGAACACCGGGGAGCTGTTTTTT
j_call: TRBJ2-2
d_call: -
clone_size: -
v_call: TRBV6-1

cdr3_aa: CASSEPGNYGYTF
cdr3_nt: TGTGCCAGCAGTGAACCAGGGAACTATGGCTACACCTTC
j_call: TRBJ1-2
d_call: -
clone_size: -
v_call: TRBV2

cdr3_aa: CASKGTGDTDTQYF
cdr3_nt: TGTGCTTCGAAAGGGACAGGGGACACAGATACGCAGTATTTT
j_call: TRBJ2-3
d_call: TRBD1
clone_size: many
v_call: TRBV4-2

cdr3_aa: CASSLEVQNTEAFF
cdr3_nt: TGTGCCAGCAGCCTCGAGGTCCAGAACACTGAAGCTTTCTTT
j_call: TRBJ1-1
d_call: -
clone_size: -
v_call: TRBV4-2

cdr3_aa: CASSPTGDGNNEQFF
cdr3_nt: TGCGCCAGCAGTCCCACAGGGGACGGAAACAATGAGCAGTTCTTC
j_call: TRBJ2-1
d_call: TRBD1
clone_size: -
v_call: TRBV10-1

cdr3_aa: CASSQLAGRGDTQYF
cdr3_nt: TGCGCCAGCAGCCAGTTAGCGGGGCGGGGAGATACGCAGTATTTT
j_call: TRBJ2-3
d_call: TRBD2
clone_size: -
v_call: TRBV4-1

cdr3_aa: CASSDGPRTEAFF
cdr3_nt: TGTGCCAGCAGTGACGGCCCGAGGACTGAAGCTTTCTTT
j_call: TRBJ1-1
d_call: -
clone_size: -
v_call: TRBV6-4

cdr3_aa: CASSAQGQGGEKLFF
cdr3_nt: TGTGCCAGCAGTGCACAGGGTCAGGGTGGTGAAAAACTGTTTTTT
j_call: TRBJ1-4
d_call: -
clone_size: -
v_call: TRBV28

cdr3_aa: CAIRPLAGGLYEQYF
cdr3_nt: TGTGCCATCAGGCCTCTAGCGGGGGGGCTCTACGAGCAGTACTTC
j_call: TRBJ2-7
d_call: TRBD2
clone_size: -
v_call: TRBV10-3

cdr3_aa: CASRLTGGQETQYF
cdr3_nt: TGCGCCAGCAGATTGACAGGGGGTCAAGAGACCCAGTACTTC
j_call: TRBJ2-5
d_call: TRBD1
clone_size: -
v_call: TRBV5-1

cdr3_aa: CATSRGSQSDGNQPQHF
cdr3_nt: TGTGCCACCAGCAGAGGGTCACAGTCAGATGGCAATCAGCCCCAGCATTTT
j_call: TRBJ1-5
d_call: -
clone_size: -
v_call: TRBV15

cdr3_aa: CAWIDTGHYGYTF
cdr3_nt: TGTGCCTGGATCGACACAGGGCACTATGGCTACACCTTC
j_call: TRBJ1-2
d_call: -
clone_size: once
v_call: TRBV30

cdr3_aa: CASRNSGEQYF
cdr3_nt: TGTGCCAGCAGAAACAGCGGCGAGCAGTACTTC
j_call: TRBJ2-7
d_call: -
clone_size: -
v_call: TRBV7-9

cdr3_aa: CASSPQGHYGYTF
cdr3_nt: TGTGCCAGCTCTCCCCAGGGGCATTATGGCTACACCTTC
j_call: TRBJ1-2
d_call: -
clone_size: -
v_call: TRBV9

cdr3_aa: CASRVISAGAANTF
cdr3_nt: TGTGCCAGCAGGGTTATATCGGCAGGGGCCGCGAACACCTTC
j_call: TRBJ1-2
d_call: -
clone_size: -
v_call: TRBV2

cdr3_aa: CASSWQGPNEKLFF
cdr3_nt: TGCGCCAGCAGCTGGCAGGGCCCTAATGAAAAACTGTTTTTT
j_call: TRBJ1-4
d_call: -
clone_size: -
v_call: TRBV5-1

cdr3_aa: CASSLAPFTEAFF
cdr3_nt: TGCGCCAGCAGCTTGGCCCCGTTCACTGAAGCTTTCTTT
j_call: TRBJ1-1
d_call: -
clone_size: -
v_call: TRBV5-1

cdr3_aa: CASSEGDKTNEKLFF
cdr3_nt: TGTGCCAGCAGCGAAGGAGATAAAACTAATGAAAAACTGTTTTTT
j_call: TRBJ1-4
d_call: -
clone_size: -
v_call: TRBV9

cdr3_aa: CASSPQILAEETQYF
cdr3_nt: TGTGCCAGCAGCCCTCAAATTCTAGCGGAAGAGACCCAGTACTTC
j_call: TRBJ2-5
d_call: TRBD2
clone_size: -
v_call: TRBV6-1

cdr3_aa: CASSQTGRSYEQYF
cdr3_nt: TGCGCCAGCAGCCAAACAGGGCGCTCCTACGAGCAGTACTTC
j_call: TRBJ2-7
d_call: -
clone_size: -
v_call: TRBV4-1

cdr3_aa: CASSLGSPAGGEDTQYF
cdr3_nt: TGTGCCAGCAGCTTAGGTTCTCCAGCGGGGGGTGAGGATACGCAGTATTTT
j_call: TRBJ2-3
d_call: TRBD2
clone_size: once
v_call: TRBV7-9